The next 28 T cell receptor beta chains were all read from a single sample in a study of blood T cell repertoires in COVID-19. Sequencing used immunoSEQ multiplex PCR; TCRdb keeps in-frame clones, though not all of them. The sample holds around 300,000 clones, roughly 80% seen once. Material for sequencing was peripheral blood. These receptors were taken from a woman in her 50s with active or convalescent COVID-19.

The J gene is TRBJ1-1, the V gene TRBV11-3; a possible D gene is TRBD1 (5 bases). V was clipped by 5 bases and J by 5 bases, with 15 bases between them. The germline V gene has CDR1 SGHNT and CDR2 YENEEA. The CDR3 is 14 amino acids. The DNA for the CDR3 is TGTGCCAGCAGCCTTATGGGGGGGTCGACTGAAGCTTTCTTT. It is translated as CASSLMGGSTEAFF.

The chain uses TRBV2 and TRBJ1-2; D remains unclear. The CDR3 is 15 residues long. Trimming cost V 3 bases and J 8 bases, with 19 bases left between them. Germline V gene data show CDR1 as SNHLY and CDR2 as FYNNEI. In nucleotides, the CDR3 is TGTGCCAGCAGTGATGCGGGCATCCCAGTAAACGGCTACACCTTC. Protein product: CASSDAGIPVNGYTF.

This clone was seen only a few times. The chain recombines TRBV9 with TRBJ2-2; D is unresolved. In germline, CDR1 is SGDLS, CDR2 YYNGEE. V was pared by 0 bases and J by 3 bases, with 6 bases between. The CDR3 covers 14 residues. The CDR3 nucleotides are TGTGCCAGCAGCGTAGTAACAGACACCGGGGAGCTGTTTTTT. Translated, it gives CASSVVTDTGELFF.

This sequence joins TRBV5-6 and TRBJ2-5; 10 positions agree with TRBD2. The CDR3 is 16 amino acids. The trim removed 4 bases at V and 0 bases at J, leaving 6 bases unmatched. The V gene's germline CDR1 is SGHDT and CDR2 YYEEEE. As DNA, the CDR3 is TGTGCCAGCAGCCCGGGACTAGCGATCAACCAAGAGACCCAGTACTTC. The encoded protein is CASSPGLAINQETQYF. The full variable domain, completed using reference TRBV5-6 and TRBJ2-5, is DAGVTQSPTHLIKTRGQQVTLRCSPKSGHDTVSWYQQALGQGPQFIFQYYEEEERQRGNFPDRFSGHQFPNYSSELNVNALLLGDSALYLCASSPGLAINQETQYFGPGTRLLVL.

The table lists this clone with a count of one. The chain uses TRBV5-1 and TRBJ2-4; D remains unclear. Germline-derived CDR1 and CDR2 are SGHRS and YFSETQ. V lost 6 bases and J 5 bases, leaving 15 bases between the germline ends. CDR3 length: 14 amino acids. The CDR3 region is CASTRPTAENIQYF. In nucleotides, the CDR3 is TGCGCCAGCACGAGACCCACGGCGGAAAACATTCAGTACTTC. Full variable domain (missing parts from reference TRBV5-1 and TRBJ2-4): KAGVTQTPRYLIKTRGQQVTLSCSPISGHRSVSWYQQTPGQGLQFLFEYFSETQRNKGNFPGRFSGRQFSNSRSEMNVSTLELGDSALYLCASTRPTAENIQYFGAGTRLSVL.

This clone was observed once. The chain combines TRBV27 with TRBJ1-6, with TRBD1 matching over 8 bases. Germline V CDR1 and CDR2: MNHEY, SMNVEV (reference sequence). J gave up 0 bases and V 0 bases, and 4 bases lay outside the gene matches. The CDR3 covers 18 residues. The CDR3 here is CASSLSRDRSSYNSPLHF. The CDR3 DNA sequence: TGTGCCAGCAGTTTATCGAGGGACAGGAGCTCCTATAATTCACCCCTCCACTTT.

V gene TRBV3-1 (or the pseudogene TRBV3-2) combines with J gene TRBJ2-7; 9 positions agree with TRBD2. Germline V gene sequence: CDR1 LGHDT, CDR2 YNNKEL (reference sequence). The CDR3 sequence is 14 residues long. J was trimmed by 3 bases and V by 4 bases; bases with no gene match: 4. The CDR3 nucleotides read TGTGCCAGCAGCCTTAGCGGGGGAATCTACGAGCAGTACTTC. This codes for CASSLSGGIYEQYF.

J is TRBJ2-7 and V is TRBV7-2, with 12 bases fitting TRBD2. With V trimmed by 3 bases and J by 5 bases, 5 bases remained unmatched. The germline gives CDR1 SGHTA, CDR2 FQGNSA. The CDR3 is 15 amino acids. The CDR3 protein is CASSLGLAGSHEQYF. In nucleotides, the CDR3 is TGTGCCAGCAGCTTGGGACTAGCGGGCAGTCACGAGCAGTACTTC.

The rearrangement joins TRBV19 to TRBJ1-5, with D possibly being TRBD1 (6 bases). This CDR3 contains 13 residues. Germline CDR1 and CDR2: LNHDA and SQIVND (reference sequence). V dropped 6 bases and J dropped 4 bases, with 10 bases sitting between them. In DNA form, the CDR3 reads TGTGCCAGTAGCCGGACAGTTAATCAGCCCCAGCATTTT. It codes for CASSRTVNQPQHF.

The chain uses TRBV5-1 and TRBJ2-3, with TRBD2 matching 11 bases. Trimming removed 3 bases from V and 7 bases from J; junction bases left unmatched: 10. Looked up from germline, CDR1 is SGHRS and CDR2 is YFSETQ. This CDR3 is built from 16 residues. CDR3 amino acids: CASSSIAGGPGNTQYF. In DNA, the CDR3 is TGCGCCAGCAGCTCCATAGCGGGAGGGCCGGGAAATACGCAGTATTTT.

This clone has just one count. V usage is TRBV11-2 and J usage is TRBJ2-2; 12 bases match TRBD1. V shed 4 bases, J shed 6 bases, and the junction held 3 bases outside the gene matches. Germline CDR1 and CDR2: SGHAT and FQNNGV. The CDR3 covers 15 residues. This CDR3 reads CASSSGQGASGELFF. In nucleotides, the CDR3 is TGTGCCAGCAGCTCGGGACAGGGGGCCTCCGGGGAGCTGTTTTTT.

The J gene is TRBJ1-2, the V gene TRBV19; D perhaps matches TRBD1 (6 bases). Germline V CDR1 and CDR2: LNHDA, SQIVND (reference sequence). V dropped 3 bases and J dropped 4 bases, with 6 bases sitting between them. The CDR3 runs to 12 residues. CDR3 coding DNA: TGTGCCAGTAGTATGGACAGCTATGGCTACACCTTC. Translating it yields CASSMDSYGYTF.

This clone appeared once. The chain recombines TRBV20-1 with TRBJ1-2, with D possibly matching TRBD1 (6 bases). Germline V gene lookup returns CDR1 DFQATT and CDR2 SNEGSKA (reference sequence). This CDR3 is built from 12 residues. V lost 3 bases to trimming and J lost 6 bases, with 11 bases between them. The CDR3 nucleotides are TGCAGTGCTAGTCTCGGACAGAATGGCTACACCTTC. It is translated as CSASLGQNGYTF.

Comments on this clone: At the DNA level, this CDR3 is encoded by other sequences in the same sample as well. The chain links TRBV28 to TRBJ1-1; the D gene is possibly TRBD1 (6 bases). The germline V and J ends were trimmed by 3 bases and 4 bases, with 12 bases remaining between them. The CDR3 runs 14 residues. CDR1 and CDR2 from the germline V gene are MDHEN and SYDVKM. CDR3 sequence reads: CASSLRGGSTEAFF. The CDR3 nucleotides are TGTGCCAGCAGTTTGAGGGGGGGGAGCACTGAAGCTTTCTTT.

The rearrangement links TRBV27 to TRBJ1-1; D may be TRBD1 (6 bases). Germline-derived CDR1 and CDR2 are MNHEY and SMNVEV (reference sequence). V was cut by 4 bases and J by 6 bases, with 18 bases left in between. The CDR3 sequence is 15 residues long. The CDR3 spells CASSSLGGYSAEAFF. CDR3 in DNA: TGTGCCAGCAGTTCCCTAGGGGGATATAGCGCTGAAGCTTTCTTT.

The CDR3 DNA sequence: TGTGCCAGCAGCGCTAGCGGGAGGGCGGGTGAGCAGTACTTC. Translation gives CASSASGRAGEQYF. The gene calls are TRBV7-2 and TRBJ2-7; 12 positions match TRBD2. This CDR3 contains 14 residues. Looked up from germline, CDR1 is SGHTA and CDR2 is FQGNSA. J gave up 7 bases and V 5 bases, and 6 bases lay outside the gene matches.

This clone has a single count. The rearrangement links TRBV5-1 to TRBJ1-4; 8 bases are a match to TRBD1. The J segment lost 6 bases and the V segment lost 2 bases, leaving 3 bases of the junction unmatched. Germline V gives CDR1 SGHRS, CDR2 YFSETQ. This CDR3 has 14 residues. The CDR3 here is CASSLQGVHEKLFF. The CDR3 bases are TGCGCCAGCAGCTTACAGGGGGTACATGAAAAACTGTTTTTT.

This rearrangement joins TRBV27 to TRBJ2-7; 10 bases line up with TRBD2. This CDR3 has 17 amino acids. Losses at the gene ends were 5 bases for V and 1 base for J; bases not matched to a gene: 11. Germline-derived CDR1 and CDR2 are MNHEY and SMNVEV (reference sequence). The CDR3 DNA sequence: TGTGCCAGCAGTGGGCTGGGTATAGCGGGAGGATCCTACGAGCAGTACTTC. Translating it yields CASSGLGIAGGSYEQYF.

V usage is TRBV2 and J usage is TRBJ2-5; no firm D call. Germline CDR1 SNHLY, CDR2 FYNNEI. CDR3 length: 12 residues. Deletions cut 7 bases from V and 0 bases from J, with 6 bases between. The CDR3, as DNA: TGTGCCAGCATCCAGTACCAAGAGACCCAGTACTTC. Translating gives CASIQYQETQYF.

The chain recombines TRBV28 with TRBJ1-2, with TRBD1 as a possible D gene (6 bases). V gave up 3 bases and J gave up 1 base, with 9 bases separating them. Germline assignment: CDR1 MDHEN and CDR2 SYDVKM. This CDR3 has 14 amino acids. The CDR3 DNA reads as TGTGCCAGCAGTTTGGCAGGGGTTAACTATGGCTACACCTTC. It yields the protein CASSLAGVNYGYTF.

The CDR3 nucleotides read TGTGCCAGCAGCTTTTTTGCGGGAGGCCTTCCCAAAAACATTCAGTACTTC. It specifies CASSFFAGGLPKNIQYF. The chain couples TRBV11-3 to TRBJ2-4; 8 nucleotides match TRBD2. The trim removed 3 bases at V and 2 bases at J, leaving 9 bases unmatched. Per germline, CDR1 SGHNT and CDR2 YENEEA. The CDR3 loop spans 17 amino acids. The full variable domain, with the rest looked up from reference TRBV11-3 and TRBJ2-4, is EAGVVQSPRYKIIEKKQPVAFWCNPISGHNTLYWYLQNLGQGPELLIRYENEEAVDDSQLPKDRFSAERLKGVDSTLKIQPAELGDSAVYLCASSFFAGGLPKNIQYFGAGTRLSVL.

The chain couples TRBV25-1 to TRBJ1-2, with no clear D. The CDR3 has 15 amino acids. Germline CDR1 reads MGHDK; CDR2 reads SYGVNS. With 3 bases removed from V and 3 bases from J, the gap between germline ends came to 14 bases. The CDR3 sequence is CASSDNRRSHYGYTF. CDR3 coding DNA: TGTGCCAGCAGTGATAACCGTAGAAGCCACTATGGCTACACCTTC.

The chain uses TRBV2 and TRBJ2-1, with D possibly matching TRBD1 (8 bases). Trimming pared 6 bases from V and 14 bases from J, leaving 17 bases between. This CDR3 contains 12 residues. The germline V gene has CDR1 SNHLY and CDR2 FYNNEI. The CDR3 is CASRQQGGVKFF. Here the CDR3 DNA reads TGTGCCAGCAGACAACAGGGGGGGGTTAAGTTCTTC.

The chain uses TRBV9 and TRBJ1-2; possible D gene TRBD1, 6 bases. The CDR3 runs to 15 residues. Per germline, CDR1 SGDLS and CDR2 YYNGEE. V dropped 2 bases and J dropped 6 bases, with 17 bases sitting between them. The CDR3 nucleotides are TGTGCCAGCAGCGTCCCCGGACAGCCTGCTGATGGCTACACCTTC. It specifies CASSVPGQPADGYTF. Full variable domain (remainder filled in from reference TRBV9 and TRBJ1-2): DSGVTQTPKHLITATGQRVTLRCSPRSGDLSVYWYQQSLDQGLQFLIQYYNGEERAKGNILERFSAQQFPDLHSELNLSSLELGDSALYFCASSVPGQPADGYTFGSGTRLTVV.

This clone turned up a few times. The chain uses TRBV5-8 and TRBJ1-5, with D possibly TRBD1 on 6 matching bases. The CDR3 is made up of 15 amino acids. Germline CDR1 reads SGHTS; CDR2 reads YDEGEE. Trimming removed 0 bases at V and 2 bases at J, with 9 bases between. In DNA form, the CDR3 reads TGTGCCAGCAGCTTGGATTGGACAGGCAATCAGCCCCAGCATTTT. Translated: CASSLDWTGNQPQHF.

Written as DNA, the CDR3 is TGTGCCAGCAGCTCTAACAGGGGGCAGAACTATGGCTACACCTTC. It specifies CASSSNRGQNYGYTF. The chain carries TRBV7-9 and TRBJ1-2, with 9 bases that match TRBD1. Looked up from germline, CDR1 is SEHNR and CDR2 is FQNEAQ (reference sequence). Unmatched junction bases numbered 5, after V lost 4 bases and J lost 2 bases. This CDR3 has 15 residues.

The DNA for the CDR3 is TGTGCCACCAGTGATTTCAGCCAACAGGGAGTAAATACGCAGTATTTT. Amino acids: CATSDFSQQGVNTQYF. The chain joins TRBV24-1 to TRBJ2-3; the D gene is possibly TRBD1 (6 bases). The CDR3 totals 16 residues. The V end was cut by 1 base, the J end by 7 bases, with 17 bases between. Germline CDR1 is KGHDR and CDR2 is SFDVKD.

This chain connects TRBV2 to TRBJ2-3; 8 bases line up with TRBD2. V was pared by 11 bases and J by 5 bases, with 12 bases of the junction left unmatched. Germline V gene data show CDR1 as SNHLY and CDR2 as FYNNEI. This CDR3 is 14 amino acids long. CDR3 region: CACSFGRAVDTQYF. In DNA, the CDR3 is TGTGCCTGTAGCTTCGGGAGGGCCGTAGATACGCAGTATTTT. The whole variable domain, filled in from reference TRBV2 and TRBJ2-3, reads EPEVTQTPSHQVTQMGQEVILRCVPISNHLYFYWYRQILGQKVEFLVSFYNNEISEKSEIFDDQFSVERPDGSNFTLKIRSTKLEDSAMYFCACSFGRAVDTQYFGPGTRLTVL.